Listed here is a single TCR beta chain. Per the original data handling: Estimated nucleated cell counts came from reference gene primer amplification. The table came from immunoSEQ multiplex PCR; TCRdb's copy has only in-frame clones and leaves some out. V, J and clone size are those of that table, while D and trimming were read from the DNA. Counted here are 150,000 to 200,000 clones, 80% to 90% occurring once; the ten biggest clones make up 1.5% to 2%. The sample comes from a study of blood T cell repertoires in COVID-19. Study-level information: Samples taken during acute and convalescent COVID-19 were collected in the United States, Italy and Spain. Nucleic acid was either cDNA or gDNA, and it came from T cells, B-cell-depleted T cells, or PBMCs.

Input material: peripheral blood. This clonotype was sampled from a man aged 18 to 30 who had recovered from COVID-19.

The CDR3 here is CASSLRLAGGSDTQYF. The CDR3 coding sequence is TGTGCCAGCAGCTTGAGACTAGCGGGAGGGTCAGATACGCAGTATTTT. V and J are TRBV7-2 and TRBJ2-3, with 14 bases aligning to TRBD2. The CDR3 contains 16 residues. Germline V gene sequence: CDR1 SGHTA, CDR2 FQGNSA. With V trimmed by 3 bases and J by 4 bases, 3 bases remained unmatched.